This is a list of T cell receptor beta chains from one sample in a study of T cells in Graves' hyperthyroidism and ophthalmopathy. TCRdb used MiXCR to reprocess the multiplex PCR reads, holding one entry per CDR3 protein. The sample includes about 640,000 distinct CDR3 sequences, around 20% seen only once; the top ten take 34%. The sample was blood. The receptors were sampled from a man younger than 45 with Graves' ophthalmopathy. Each CDR3 is given with its conserved first and last residue. The order of the fields is D gene, clone size, V gene, J gene, CDR3 protein, CDR3 DNA. A D gene is named only where the DNA matches it firmly. A clone size is listed for some rows: how often the clone was seen (once, few, many), or a class if it is expanded.

-	many	TRBV3-1	TRBJ2-1	CASSPPGTNYDEQFF	TGTGCCAGCAGCCCTCCCGGGACCAACTACGATGAGCAGTTCTTC
TRBD1	many	TRBV28	TRBJ2-7	CASNYPGQGYEQYF	TGTGCCAGCAACTACCCGGGACAGGGCTACGAGCAGTACTTC
-	-	TRBV19	TRBJ1-1	CASSIGWGNTEAFF	TGTGCCAGTAGTATAGGATGGGGGAACACTGAAGCTTTCTTT
-	-	TRBV2	TRBJ2-3	CAAAIEYTDTQYF	TGTGCCGCAGCTATCGAGTACACAGATACGCAGTATTTT
-	many	TRBV27	TRBJ2-7	CASSLHNSYEQYF	TGTGCCAGCAGTTTGCACAACTCCTACGAGCAGTACTTC
TRBD2	many	TRBV11-2	TRBJ2-7	CASTLTGLAGVEQYF	TGTGCCAGCACCCTCACCGGGCTAGCGGGAGTCGAGCAGTACTTC
-	-	TRBV20-1	TRBJ1-5	CSANTGMTFRSQHF	TGCAGTGCAAATACAGGGATGACTTTTAGGTCCCAGCATTTT
-	-	TRBV9	TRBJ2-1	CASSVGPGLPYNEQFF	TGTGCCAGCAGCGTAGGACCAGGGCTCCCCTACAATGAGCAGTTCTTC
-	many	TRBV7-2	TRBJ1-2	CASSLDRASRYGYTF	TGTGCCAGCAGCTTAGACAGGGCGAGCCGGTATGGCTACACCTTC
-	-	TRBV29-1	TRBJ2-1	CSVEWAGQQFF	TGCAGCGTTGAGTGGGCTGGTCAGCAGTTCTTC
-	-	TRBV20-1	TRBJ2-5	CSASTSGGLQETQYF	TGCAGTGCTAGCACTTCGGGGGGCCTACAAGAGACCCAGTACTTC
TRBD2	-	TRBV5-1	TRBJ2-5	CASSQLADIQETQYF	TGCGCCAGCAGCCAGCTAGCGGATATCCAAGAGACCCAGTACTTC
TRBD2	many	TRBV7-2	TRBJ2-7	CASSLASGTITYEQYF	TGTGCCAGCAGCTTAGCCAGCGGGACGATAACCTACGAGCAGTACTTC
-	-	TRBV12-3/TRBV12-4	TRBJ2-3	CASSFRQRATDTQYF	TGTGCCAGCAGTTTCCGACAGAGGGCCACAGATACGCAGTATTTT